This T cell receptor (beta chain) was sequenced during a study of cytomegalovirus exposure and HLA in healthy donors. This clone was detected a few times. The study ran its PCR with 60 Vbeta and 13 Jbeta primers. Sequenced by immunoSEQ multiplex PCR; TCRdb stores in-frame clones only, minus some. The table has 130,000 to 150,000 clones, about 84% seen once; the top ten hold less than 4%. V shed 2 bases, J shed 2 bases, and the junction held 1 base outside the gene matches. This CDR3 contains 14 residues. The germline gives CDR1 MGHDK, CDR2 SYGVNS. The source is a male donor in good health and CMV-seronegative. The rearrangement uses TRBV25-1 and TRBJ2-7; 9 bases agree with TRBD1. Sequenced input: PBMCs. CDR3 protein: CASSEGTGTYEQYF. DNA for the CDR3: TGTGCCAGCAGTGAAGGGACAGGGACCTACGAGCAGTACTTC.